Listed here is a single T cell receptor beta chain. In germline, CDR1 is MNHEY, CDR2 SVGEGT. Trimming removed 2 bases from V and 1 base from J; junction bases left unmatched: 0. CDR3 length: 14 amino acids. TCRdb called the RT-PCR reads again in MiXCR, with one record for every CDR3 protein. The sample lists hundreds of thousands of distinct CDR3 sequences; about 14% were seen once. Material for sequencing was memory CD4+ T cells from blood. The chain has TRBV6-2 or TRBV6-3 and TRBJ2-3, with 7 bases fitting TRBD2. This TCR was recovered from a female donor in good health, serving as a healthy control. The CDR3 spells CASSYLAGTDTQYF. Written as DNA, the CDR3 is TGTGCCAGCAGTTACCTAGCGGGCACAGATACGCAGTATTTT.